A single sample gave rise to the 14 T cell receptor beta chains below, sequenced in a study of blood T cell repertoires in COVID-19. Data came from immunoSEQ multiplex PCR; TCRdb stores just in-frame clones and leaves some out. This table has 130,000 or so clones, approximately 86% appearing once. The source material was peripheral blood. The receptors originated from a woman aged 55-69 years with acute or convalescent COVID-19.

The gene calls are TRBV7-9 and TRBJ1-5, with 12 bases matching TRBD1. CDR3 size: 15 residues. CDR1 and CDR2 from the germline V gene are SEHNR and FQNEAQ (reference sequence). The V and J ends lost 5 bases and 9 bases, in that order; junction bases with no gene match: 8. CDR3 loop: CASSRGTGGGGPQHF. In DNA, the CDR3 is TGTGCCAGCAGCCGAGGGACAGGGGGCGGGGGGCCCCAGCATTTT. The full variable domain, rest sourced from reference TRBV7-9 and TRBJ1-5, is DTGVSQNPRHKITKRGQNVTFRCDPISEHNRLYWYRQTLGQGPEFLTYFQNEAQLEKSRLLSDRFSAERPKGSFSTLEIQRTEQGDSAMYLCASSRGTGGGGPQHFGDGTRLSIL.

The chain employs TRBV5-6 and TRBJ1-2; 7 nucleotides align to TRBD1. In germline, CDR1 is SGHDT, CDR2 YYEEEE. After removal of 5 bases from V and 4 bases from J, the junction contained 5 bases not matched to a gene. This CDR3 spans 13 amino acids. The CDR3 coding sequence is TGTGCCAGCAGGAACAGGGGACTCTATGGCTACACCTTC. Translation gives CASRNRGLYGYTF.

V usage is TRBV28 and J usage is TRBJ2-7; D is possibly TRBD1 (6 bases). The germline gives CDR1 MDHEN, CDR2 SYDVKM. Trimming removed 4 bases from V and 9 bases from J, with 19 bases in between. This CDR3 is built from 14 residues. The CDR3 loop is CASSSPSLSRGQYF. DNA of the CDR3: TGTGCCAGCAGTTCACCCTCCCTTAGCAGGGGGCAGTACTTC. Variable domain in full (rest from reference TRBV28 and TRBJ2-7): DVKVTQSSRYLVKRTGEKVFLECVQDMDHENMFWYRQDPGLGLRLIYFSYDVKMKEKGDIPEGYSVSREKKERFSLILESASTNQTSMYLCASSSPSLSRGQYFGPGTRLTVT.

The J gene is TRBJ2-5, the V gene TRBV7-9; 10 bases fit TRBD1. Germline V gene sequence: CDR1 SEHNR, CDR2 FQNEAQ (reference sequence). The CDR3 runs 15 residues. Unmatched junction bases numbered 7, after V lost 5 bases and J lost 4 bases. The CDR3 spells CASSRETGGSETQYF. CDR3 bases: TGTGCCAGCAGCCGCGAGACAGGGGGCTCAGAGACCCAGTACTTC. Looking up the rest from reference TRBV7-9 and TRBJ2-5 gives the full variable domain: DTGVSQNPRHKITKRGQNVTFRCDPISEHNRLYWYRQTLGQGPEFLTYFQNEAQLEKSRLLSDRFSAERPKGSFSTLEIQRTEQGDSAMYLCASSRETGGSETQYFGPGTRLLVL.

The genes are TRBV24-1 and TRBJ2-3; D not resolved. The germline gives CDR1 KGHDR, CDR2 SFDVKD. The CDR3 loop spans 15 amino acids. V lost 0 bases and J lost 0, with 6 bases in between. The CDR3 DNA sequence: TGTGCCACCAGTGATTTGACACATAGCACAGATACGCAGTATTTT. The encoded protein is CATSDLTHSTDTQYF.

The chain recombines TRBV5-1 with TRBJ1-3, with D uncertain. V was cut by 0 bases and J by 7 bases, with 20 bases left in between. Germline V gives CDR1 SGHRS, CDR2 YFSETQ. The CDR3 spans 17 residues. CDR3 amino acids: CASSLEGAGRVGNTIYF. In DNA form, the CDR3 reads TGCGCCAGCAGCTTGGAGGGAGCAGGAAGAGTCGGGAACACCATATATTTT.

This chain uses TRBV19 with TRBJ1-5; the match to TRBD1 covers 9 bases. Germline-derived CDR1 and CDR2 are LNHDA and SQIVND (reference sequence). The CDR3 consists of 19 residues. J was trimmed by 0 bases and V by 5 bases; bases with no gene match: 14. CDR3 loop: CASSGEPGQGPYSNQPQHF. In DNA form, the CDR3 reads TGTGCCAGTAGTGGAGAACCGGGACAGGGCCCATATAGCAATCAGCCCCAGCATTTT.

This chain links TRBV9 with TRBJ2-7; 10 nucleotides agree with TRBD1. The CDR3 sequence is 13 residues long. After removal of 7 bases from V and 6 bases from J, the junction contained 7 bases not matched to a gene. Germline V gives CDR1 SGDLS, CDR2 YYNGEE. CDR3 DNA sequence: TGTGCCAGCCTTCCGGGACAGGGGCTCGAGCAGTACTTC. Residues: CASLPGQGLEQYF.

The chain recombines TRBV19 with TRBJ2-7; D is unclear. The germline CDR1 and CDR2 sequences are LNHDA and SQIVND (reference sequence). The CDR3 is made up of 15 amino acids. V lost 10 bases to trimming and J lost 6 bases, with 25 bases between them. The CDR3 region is CANSLMSPGILEQYF. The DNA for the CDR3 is TGTGCCAACTCCCTAATGTCACCAGGCATTCTCGAGCAGTACTTC.

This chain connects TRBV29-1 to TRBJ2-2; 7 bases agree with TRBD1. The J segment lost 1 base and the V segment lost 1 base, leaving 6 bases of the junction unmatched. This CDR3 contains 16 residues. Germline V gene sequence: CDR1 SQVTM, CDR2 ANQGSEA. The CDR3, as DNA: TGCAGCGTTGAAGGCAGGGGGTTGGGGAACACCGGGGAGCTGTTTTTT. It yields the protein CSVEGRGLGNTGELFF.

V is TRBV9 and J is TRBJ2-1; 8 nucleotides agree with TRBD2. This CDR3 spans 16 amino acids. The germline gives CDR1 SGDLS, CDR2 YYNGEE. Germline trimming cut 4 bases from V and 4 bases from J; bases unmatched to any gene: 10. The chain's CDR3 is CASSPGAGGLYNEQFF. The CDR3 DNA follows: TGTGCCAGCAGCCCGGGGGCGGGGGGCCTTTACAATGAGCAGTTCTTC. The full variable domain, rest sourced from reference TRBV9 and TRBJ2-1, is DSGVTQTPKHLITATGQRVTLRCSPRSGDLSVYWYQQSLDQGLQFLIQYYNGEERAKGNILERFSAQQFPDLHSELNLSSLELGDSALYFCASSPGAGGLYNEQFFGPGTRLTVL.

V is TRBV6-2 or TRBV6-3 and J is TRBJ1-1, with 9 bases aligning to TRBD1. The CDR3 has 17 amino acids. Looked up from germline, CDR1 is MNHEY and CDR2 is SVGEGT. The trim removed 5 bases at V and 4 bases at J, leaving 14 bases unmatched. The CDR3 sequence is CASSNHLTGGRGTEAFF. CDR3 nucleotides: TGTGCCAGCAGTAATCATCTAACAGGGGGCAGGGGCACTGAAGCTTTCTTT.

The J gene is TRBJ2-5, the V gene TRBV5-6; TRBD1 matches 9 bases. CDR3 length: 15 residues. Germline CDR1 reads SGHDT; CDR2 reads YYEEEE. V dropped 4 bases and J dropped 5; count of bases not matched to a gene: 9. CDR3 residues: CASSGYRGRSETQYF. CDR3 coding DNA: TGTGCCAGCAGCGGATACAGGGGGCGCAGCGAGACCCAGTACTTC.

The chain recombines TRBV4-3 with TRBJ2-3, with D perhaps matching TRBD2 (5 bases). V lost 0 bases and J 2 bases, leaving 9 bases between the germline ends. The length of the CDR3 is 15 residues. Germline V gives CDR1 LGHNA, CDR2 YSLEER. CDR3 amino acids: CASSQDYRDTDTQYF. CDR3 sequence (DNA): TGCGCCAGCAGCCAAGATTACCGGGACACAGATACGCAGTATTTT.